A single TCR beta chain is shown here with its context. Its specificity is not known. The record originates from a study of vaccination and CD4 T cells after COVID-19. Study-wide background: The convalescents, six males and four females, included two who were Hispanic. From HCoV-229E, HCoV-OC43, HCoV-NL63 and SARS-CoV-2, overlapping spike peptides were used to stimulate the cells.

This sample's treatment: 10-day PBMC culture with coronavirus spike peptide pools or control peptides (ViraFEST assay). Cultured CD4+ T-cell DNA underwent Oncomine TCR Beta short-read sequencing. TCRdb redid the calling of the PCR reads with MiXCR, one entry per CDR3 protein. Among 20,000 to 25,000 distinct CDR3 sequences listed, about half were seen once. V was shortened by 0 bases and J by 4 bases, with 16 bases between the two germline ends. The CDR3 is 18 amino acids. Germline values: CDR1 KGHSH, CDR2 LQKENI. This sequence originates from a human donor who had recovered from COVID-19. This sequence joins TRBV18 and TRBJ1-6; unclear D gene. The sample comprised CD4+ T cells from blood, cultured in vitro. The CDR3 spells CASSPPTEFGDYNSPLHF. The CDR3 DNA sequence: TGTGCCAGCTCACCACCCACGGAGTTTGGGGATTATAATTCACCCCTCCACTTT.